These 17 T cell receptor beta chains originate from one sample sequenced in a study of beta chain features in type 1 diabetes. All of the isolated RNA was reverse transcribed, so expressed TCRB transcripts were sequenced. The table came from immunoSEQ multiplex PCR; TCRdb's copy has only in-frame clones and leaves some out. The table includes about 900,000 clones, about a sixth detected once. Sequenced sample: naive CD4+ T cells from blood. Receptor source: a woman under 30 in good health.

V usage is TRBV27 and J usage is TRBJ2-3, with a tentative D call TRBD2 (6 bases). This CDR3 has 17 residues. Germline CDR1 reads MNHEY; CDR2 reads SMNVEV (reference sequence). The V end was cut by 0 bases, the J end by 2 bases, with 15 bases between. Here the CDR3 reads CASSLSPRGWYTDTQYF. The CDR3 DNA reads TGTGCCAGCAGTTTATCGCCGCGGGGTTGGTACACAGATACGCAGTATTTT.

The chain combines TRBV6-1 with TRBJ1-3; D is perhaps TRBD1 (5 bases). The ends were cut back, 2 bases at V and 4 bases at J, with 18 bases in the middle. CDR1 and CDR2 (germline): MNHNS, SASEGT. The CDR3 length is 17 residues. The CDR3 region is CASSEQWQGTLGNTIYF. Here the CDR3 DNA reads TGTGCCAGCAGTGAACAGTGGCAGGGAACACTCGGAAACACCATATATTTT.

The sample holds a few counts of this clone. The rearrangement uses TRBV28 and TRBJ2-7; D not certain. Germline V CDR1 and CDR2: MDHEN, SYDVKM. V was shortened by 7 bases and J by 3 bases, with 10 bases between the two germline ends. The length of the CDR3 is 12 residues. CDR3 bases: TGTGCCAGCAATGGGGTCCACTACGAGCAGTACTTC. Translation gives CASNGVHYEQYF.

V is TRBV2 and J is TRBJ2-5, with 8 bases that match TRBD1. The germline V gene encodes CDR1 SNHLY and CDR2 FYNNEI. This CDR3 contains 13 residues. Germline trimming cut 6 bases from V and 5 bases from J; bases unmatched to any gene: 5. The CDR3 bases are TGTGCCAGCAGGACAGGGGTGACGGAGACCCAGTACTTC. Protein: CASRTGVTETQYF.

The chain joins TRBV6-5 to TRBJ2-7; D is possibly TRBD2 (6 bases). Per germline, CDR1 MNHEY and CDR2 SVGAGI. The CDR3 runs 15 residues. With 0 bases removed from V and 3 bases from J, the gap between germline ends came to 12 bases. CDR3 bases: TGTGCCAGCAGTTACTCGCGGCTCGGGGGCTACGAGCAGTACTTC. This gives the protein CASSYSRLGGYEQYF.

The rearrangement links TRBV28 to TRBJ2-7; 7 positions match TRBD1. The CDR3 has 15 residues. J was trimmed by 0 bases and V by 6 bases; bases with no gene match: 8. CDR1 MDHEN and CDR2 SYDVKM come from the germline V gene. CDR3 loop: CASSRRDSSSYEQYF. CDR3 sequence (DNA): TGTGCCAGCAGCCGACGGGACAGTAGCTCCTACGAGCAGTACTTC. Together with reference TRBV28 and TRBJ2-7, the CDR3 gives the full variable domain: DVKVTQSSRYLVKRTGEKVFLECVQDMDHENMFWYRQDPGLGLRLIYFSYDVKMKEKGDIPEGYSVSREKKERFSLILESASTNQTSMYLCASSRRDSSSYEQYFGPGTRLTVT.

The chain couples TRBV19 to TRBJ1-2; the D is unclear. The CDR3 spans 14 residues. The V and J ends lost 6 bases and 2 bases respectively, with 13 bases between them. Germline CDR1 reads LNHDA; CDR2 reads SQIVND (reference sequence). CDR3 loop: CASSKNAGNYGYTF. CDR3 coding DNA: TGTGCCAGTAGCAAGAATGCCGGGAACTATGGCTACACCTTC.

The table lists this clone with a count of one. CDR3 protein: CASSLPGVVSRETQYF. In DNA form, the CDR3 reads TGTGCCAGCAGCTTGCCAGGGGTGGTCTCCAGAGAGACCCAGTACTTC. The chain carries TRBV5-6 and TRBJ2-5; maybe TRBD1 (6 bases). The CDR3 has 16 residues. CDR1 SGHDT and CDR2 YYEEEE come from the germline V gene. Trimming removed 1 base from V and 4 bases from J, with 17 bases in between.

This clone was recorded a few times. The chain uses TRBV2 and TRBJ1-2, with unresolved D. The CDR3 extends over 15 amino acids. Trimming cost V 2 bases and J 3 bases, with 13 bases left between them. Germline V gene lookup returns CDR1 SNHLY and CDR2 FYNNEI. The CDR3 sequence: CASSETRVGYYGYTF. The CDR3 DNA reads as TGTGCCAGCAGTGAAACAAGGGTTGGGTACTATGGCTACACCTTC. Full variable domain (missing parts from reference TRBV2 and TRBJ1-2): EPEVTQTPSHQVTQMGQEVILRCVPISNHLYFYWYRQILGQKVEFLVSFYNNEISEKSEIFDDQFSVERPDGSNFTLKIRSTKLEDSAMYFCASSETRVGYYGYTFGSGTRLTVV.

A few counts support this clone. The chain recombines TRBV10-3 with TRBJ2-3; 7 bases are shared with TRBD1. The V gene's germline CDR1 is ENHRY and CDR2 SYGVKD. The CDR3 is 15 amino acids. V trimming: 2 bases; J trimming: 2 bases; junction bases outside the gene matches: 4. CDR3 coding DNA: TGTGCCATCAGTGAGAACAGGGGTCTCACAGATACGCAGTATTTT. As protein: CAISENRGLTDTQYF.

The rearrangement links TRBV5-4 to TRBJ2-5, with TRBD1 as a possible D gene (6 bases). The germline CDR1 and CDR2 sequences are SGHNT and YYREEE (reference sequence). The CDR3 covers 15 residues. The V and J ends lost 4 bases and 2 bases respectively, with 15 bases between them. The CDR3 spells CASSPRAGTQETQYF. The CDR3 region has the DNA TGTGCCAGCAGCCCGCGAGCCGGGACACAAGAGACCCAGTACTTC.

As concerns this clone: The identical CDR3 is also encoded by other nucleotide sequences in the sample. CDR3 amino acids: CASSPGQQETQYF. CDR3 nucleotides: TGTGCCAGCTCACCGGGGCAGCAAGAGACCCAGTACTTC. This chain uses TRBV18 with TRBJ2-5, with a weak D call TRBD1 (5 bases). CDR3 size: 13 residues. V shed 3 bases and J shed 2 bases, with 7 bases lying between them. From germline, CDR1 is KGHSH and CDR2 LQKENI.

This clone was detected only a few times. The chain joins TRBV4-2 to TRBJ2-7; no clear D gene. The CDR3 runs to 14 residues. The V gene lost 0 bases and the J gene lost 1 base, with 7 bases spanning the gap. Germline CDR1 LGHNA, CDR2 YNFKEQ. The CDR3 nucleotides are TGTGCCAGCAGCCAAGAGATCAAGTCCTACGAGCAGTACTTC. It codes for CASSQEIKSYEQYF.

This rearrangement joins TRBV5-4 to TRBJ2-7; unclear D gene. Trimming cost V 6 bases and J 4 bases, with 5 bases left between them. The CDR3 is 10 residues long. Germline V CDR1 and CDR2: SGHNT, YYREEE (reference sequence). CDR3 amino acids: CASIEYEQYF. DNA of the CDR3: TGTGCCAGCATCGAATACGAGCAGTACTTC.

There are a few counts of this clone. The chain joins TRBV10-2 to TRBJ1-3; TRBD1 might be the D (5 bases). Trimming removed 10 bases at V and 7 bases at J, with 23 bases between. Germline V gene data show CDR1 as WSHSY and CDR2 as SAAADI. The CDR3 covers 15 residues. This CDR3 is CATSPLGTQRNTIYF. The CDR3 nucleotides read TGCGCCACCTCGCCCCTCGGGACGCAAAGGAACACCATATATTTT.

The sample holds a few counts of this clone. The chain carries TRBV28 and TRBJ2-5; D may be TRBD1 (5 bases). The CDR3 runs to 17 residues. Germline assignment: CDR1 MDHEN and CDR2 SYDVKM. V lost 5 bases and J 1 base, leaving 20 bases between the germline ends. For the CDR3, the DNA is TGTGCCAGCAGTCCCCTTATGGTAGCTGGGGCCCAAGAGACCCAGTACTTC. The encoded protein is CASSPLMVAGAQETQYF.

This clone was detected only a few times. The chain uses TRBV7-2 and TRBJ2-7; D remains unclear. The CDR3 spans 11 residues. Per the germline V gene, CDR1 is SGHTA and CDR2 is FQGNSA. V lost 6 bases and J 4 bases, leaving 7 bases between the germline ends. In DNA form, the CDR3 reads TGTGCCAGCAGGGCTCAGTACGAGCAGTACTTC. It translates to CASRAQYEQYF.